This TCR beta chain emerged from a study of T cell responses to AZD1222 COVID-19 vaccine. The length of the CDR3 is 15 residues. Germline-derived CDR1 and CDR2 are SGDLS and YYNGEE. The V end was cut by 3 bases, the J end by 5 bases, with 15 bases between. Profiled with immunoSEQ multiplex PCR; TCRdb holds only in-frame clones, not every one. Among around 80,000 clones listed, nearly 90% were seen once. This clone occurred once. Material: peripheral blood, obtained 28 days after the second AZD1222 dose. The chain carries TRBV9 and TRBJ2-1; D ambiguous. The TCR originated in an adult who received the AZD1222 COVID-19 vaccine. CDR3 loop: CASSALVMVNNEQFF. In DNA, the CDR3 is TGTGCCAGCAGCGCCCTGGTTATGGTTAACAATGAGCAGTTCTTC.